This T cell receptor beta chain stems from a study of blood T cell repertoires in COVID-19. Study in general: Sites across the United States, Italy and Spain contributed samples from acute and convalescent COVID-19.

How the authors handled the data: Reference gene primer amplification gave estimated nucleated cell counts. Using immunoSEQ multiplex PCR, the repertoire was profiled, and TCRdb retains in-frame clones only, with some absent. V, J and clone size reflect that table, while D and trimming were determined from the DNA. This table holds over 15,000 clones, roughly 90% found once. V was cut by 2 bases and J by 0 bases, with 8 bases left in between. Germline values: CDR1 MDHEN, CDR2 SYDVKM. The length of the CDR3 is 15 residues. This sequence was found in a human donor in a cohort sampled during active COVID-19. The donor label of this sample is uncertain. The chain recombines TRBV28 with TRBJ2-4; weak D call: TRBD1 (6 bases). Material for sequencing was peripheral blood. The CDR3 DNA follows: TGTGCCAGCAGTTTACAGGGGCAAGCCAAAAACATTCAGTACTTC. Its translation is CASSLQGQAKNIQYF. Drawing the rest from reference TRBV28 and TRBJ2-4, the complete variable domain is DVKVTQSSRYLVKRTGEKVFLECVQDMDHENMFWYRQDPGLGLRLIYFSYDVKMKEKGDIPEGYSVSREKKERFSLILESASTNQTSMYLCASSLQGQAKNIQYFGAGTRLSVL.